This TCR beta chain was captured by sequencing in a study of molecular identifiers for immune sequencing clone quantification. Study background: Replicate experiments took RNA from approximately 20,000 or 100,000 naive CD8 cells, divided it five ways and sequenced four.

Previously published methods and listed TCR primers were used for the bulk TCR libraries. MiXCR was run by TCRdb on the PCR reads, yielding one entry per CDR3 protein. The profile covers about 640,000 distinct CDR3 sequences, with just under 20% appearing a single time and under 0.95% taken by the ten largest. The CD8+CD4-CCR7+CD45RA+ phenotype defined the sorted naive CD8 T cells. This clonotype was found many times. The CDR3 is 15 residues long. The germline CDR1 and CDR2 sequences are SEHNR and FQNEAQ (reference sequence). V was cut by 5 bases and J by 3 bases, with 13 bases left in between. This receptor was obtained from a human donor in good health. Some libraries in this study had Jurkat cell RNA spiked in. Material for sequencing was naive CD8+ T cells from blood, with Jurkat cell RNA spiked in. Subset: FACS-sorted CD8+CD4-CCR7+CD45RA+ naive T cells. J is TRBJ2-2 and V is TRBV7-9, with D hard to call. This CDR3 reads CASSPQVRDTGELFF. CDR3 in DNA: TGTGCCAGCAGCCCGCAGGTGCGCGACACCGGGGAGCTGTTTTTT.